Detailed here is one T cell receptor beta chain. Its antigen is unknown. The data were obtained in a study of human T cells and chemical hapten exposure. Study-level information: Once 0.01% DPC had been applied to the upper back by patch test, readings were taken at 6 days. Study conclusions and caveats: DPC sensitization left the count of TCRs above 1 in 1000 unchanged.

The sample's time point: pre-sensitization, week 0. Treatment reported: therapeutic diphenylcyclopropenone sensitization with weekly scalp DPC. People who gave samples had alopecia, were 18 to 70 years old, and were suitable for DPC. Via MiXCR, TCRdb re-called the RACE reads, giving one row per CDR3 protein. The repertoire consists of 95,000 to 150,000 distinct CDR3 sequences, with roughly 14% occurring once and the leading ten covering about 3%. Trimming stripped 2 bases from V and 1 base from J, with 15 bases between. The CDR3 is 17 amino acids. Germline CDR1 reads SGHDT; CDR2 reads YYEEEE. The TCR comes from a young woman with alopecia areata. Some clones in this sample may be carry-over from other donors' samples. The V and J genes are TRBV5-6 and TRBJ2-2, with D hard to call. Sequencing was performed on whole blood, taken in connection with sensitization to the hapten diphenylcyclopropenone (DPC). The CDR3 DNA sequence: TGTGCCAGCAGCTTTCTAATCTTGGCAGAGAACACCGGGGAGCTGTTTTTT. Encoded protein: CASSFLILAENTGELFF. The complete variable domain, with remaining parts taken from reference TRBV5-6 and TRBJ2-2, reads DAGVTQSPTHLIKTRGQQVTLRCSPKSGHDTVSWYQQALGQGPQFIFQYYEEEERQRGNFPDRFSGHQFPNYSSELNVNALLLGDSALYLCASSFLILAENTGELFFGEGSRLTVL.